The clone carrying this TCR beta chain was found many times. This entry comes from a study of T cells in Graves' hyperthyroidism and ophthalmopathy. Amplified TCR beta CDR3 regions came from RNA transcripts. The TCR CDR3 was amplified in a first-round RT-PCR using the HTBI primer set. One entry per CDR3 protein, called by TCRdb with MiXCR from the multiplex PCR reads. The sample holds hundreds of thousands of distinct CDR3 sequences; approximately 25% are singletons and the top ten take 10% to 12%. Per the germline V gene, CDR1 is SQVTM and CDR2 is ANQGSEA. V lost 5 bases, J lost 1 base, and 8 bases lay in between. The CDR3 consists of 12 residues.

Specimen: blood. This sequence originates from a woman between 25 and 40 years old with Graves' ophthalmopathy. The rearrangement joins TRBV29-1 to TRBJ1-1, with D possibly being TRBD1 (6 bases). In DNA, the CDR3 is TGCAGCGTTCTGACAGGGAACACTGAAGCTTTCTTT. It is translated as CSVLTGNTEAFF.